This TCR beta chain was obtained from a study of blood T cells in healthy people across ages. Sample-barcoded 5' priming and a J-beta primer mix drove a second PCR of 7 to 11 cycles. TCRdb re-derived calls from the 5' RACE reads in MiXCR, one entry per CDR3 protein. Altogether almost 550,000 distinct CDR3 sequences are present, approximately 25% being singletons, with the ten largest covering approximately 8.7%. Study-wide findings and caveats: Older age went with lower TCR beta diversity per million T cells, in a roughly linear way.

About this clonotype: The antigen remains undetermined. At one of its ends the junction is not consistent with the germline gene, which may arise from a read error.

These same data were also listed under a study on T cells of mothers and their children. This second study says: The donor cohort consisted of three healthy Caucasian mothers and their six children. At a rate of around 1.6 ug per 15 ul, cDNA synthesis received all of the extracted RNA.

Specimen: blood. The TCR was taken from a boy aged 5 to 17 in good health.

CDR3 loop: CASSYTSGTPTGELFF. CDR3 in DNA: TGTGCTAGCAGCTATACTAGCGGGACACCCACCGGGGAGCTGTTTTTT. This chain joins TRBV7-7 and TRBJ2-2, with TRBD2 matching 10 bases. CDR3 size: 16 residues. Germline V gives CDR1 SSHAT, CDR2 FNYEAQ (reference sequence).